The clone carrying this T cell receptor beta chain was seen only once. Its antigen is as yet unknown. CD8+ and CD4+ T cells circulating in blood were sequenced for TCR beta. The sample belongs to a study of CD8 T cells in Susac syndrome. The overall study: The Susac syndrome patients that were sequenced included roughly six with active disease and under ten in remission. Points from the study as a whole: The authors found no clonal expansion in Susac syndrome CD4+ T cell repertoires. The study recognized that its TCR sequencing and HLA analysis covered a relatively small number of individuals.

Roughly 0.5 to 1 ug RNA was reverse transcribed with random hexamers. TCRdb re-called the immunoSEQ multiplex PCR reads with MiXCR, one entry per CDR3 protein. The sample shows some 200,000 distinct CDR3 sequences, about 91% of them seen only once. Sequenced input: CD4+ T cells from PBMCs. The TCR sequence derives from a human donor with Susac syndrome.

As DNA, the CDR3 is TGCAGCGCACGACAGGGACCCTACGAGCAGTACTTC. As protein: CSARQGPYEQYF. The chain employs TRBV29-1 and TRBJ2-7, with 7 bases matching TRBD1. Germline V gene sequence: CDR1 SQVTM, CDR2 ANQGSEA. The V gene end was trimmed by 7 bases and the J gene end by 2 bases; junction bases not matched to a gene: 5. This CDR3 contains 12 residues.